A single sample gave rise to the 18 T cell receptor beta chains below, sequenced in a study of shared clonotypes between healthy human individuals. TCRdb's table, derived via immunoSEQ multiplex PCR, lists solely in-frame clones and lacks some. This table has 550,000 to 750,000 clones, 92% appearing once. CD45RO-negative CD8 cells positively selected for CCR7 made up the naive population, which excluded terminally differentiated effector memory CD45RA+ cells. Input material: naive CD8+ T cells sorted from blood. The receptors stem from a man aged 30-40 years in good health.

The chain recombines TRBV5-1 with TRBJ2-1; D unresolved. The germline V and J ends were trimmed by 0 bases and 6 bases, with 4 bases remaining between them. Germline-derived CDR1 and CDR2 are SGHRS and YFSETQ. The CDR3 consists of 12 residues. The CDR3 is CASSLGSNEQFF. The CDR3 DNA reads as TGCGCCAGCAGCTTGGGGAGCAATGAGCAGTTCTTC.

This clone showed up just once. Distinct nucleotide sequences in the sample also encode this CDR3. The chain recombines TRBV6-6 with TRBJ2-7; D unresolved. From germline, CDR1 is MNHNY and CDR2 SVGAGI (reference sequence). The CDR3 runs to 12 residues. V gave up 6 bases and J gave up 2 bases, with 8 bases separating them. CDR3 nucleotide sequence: TGTGCCAGCAGCTTGGGTACCTACGAGCAGTACTTC. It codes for CASSLGTYEQYF.

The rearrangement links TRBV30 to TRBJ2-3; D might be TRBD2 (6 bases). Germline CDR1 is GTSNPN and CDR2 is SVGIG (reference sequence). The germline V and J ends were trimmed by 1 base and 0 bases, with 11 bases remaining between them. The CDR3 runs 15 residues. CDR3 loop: CAWSEGTLSTDTQYF. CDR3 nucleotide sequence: TGTGCCTGGAGTGAAGGGACTTTGAGCACAGATACGCAGTATTTT.

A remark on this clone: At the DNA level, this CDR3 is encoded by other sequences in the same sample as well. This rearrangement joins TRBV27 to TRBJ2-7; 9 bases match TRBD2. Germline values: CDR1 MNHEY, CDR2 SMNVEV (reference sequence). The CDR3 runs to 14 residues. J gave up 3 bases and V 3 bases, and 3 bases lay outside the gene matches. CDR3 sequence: CASSFGTSSYEQYF. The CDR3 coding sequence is TGTGCCAGCAGTTTCGGGACTAGCAGCTACGAGCAGTACTTC.

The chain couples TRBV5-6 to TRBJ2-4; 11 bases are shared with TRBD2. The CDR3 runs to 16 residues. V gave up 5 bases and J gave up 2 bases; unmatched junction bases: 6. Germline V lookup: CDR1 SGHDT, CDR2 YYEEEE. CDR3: CASSLGTSGSKNIQYF. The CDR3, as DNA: TGTGCCAGCAGTCTTGGGACTAGCGGTTCCAAAAACATTCAGTACTTC.

The chain's CDR3 is CASRPREHPIYEQYF. CDR3 sequence (DNA): TGTGCCAGCAGACCCCGCGAGCACCCGATCTACGAGCAGTACTTC. V gene TRBV27 combines with J gene TRBJ2-7; D not certain. Germline assignment: CDR1 MNHEY and CDR2 SMNVEV (reference sequence). V lost 6 bases and J lost 3, with 18 bases in between. This CDR3 comprises 15 residues.

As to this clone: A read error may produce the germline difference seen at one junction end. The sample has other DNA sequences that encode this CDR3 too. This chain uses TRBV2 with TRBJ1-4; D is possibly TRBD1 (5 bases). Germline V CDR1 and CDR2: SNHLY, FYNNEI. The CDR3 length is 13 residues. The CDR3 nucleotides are TGCGCCAGCTGGAGGACAACTAATGAAGAACTGTTTTTT. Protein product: CASWRTTNEELFF. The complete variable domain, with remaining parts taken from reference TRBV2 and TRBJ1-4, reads EPEVTQTPSHQVTQMGQEVILRCVPISNHLYFYWYRQILGQKVEFLVSFYNNEISEKSEIFDDQFSVERPDGSNFTLKIRSTKLEDSAMYFCASWRTTNEELFFGSGTQLSVL.

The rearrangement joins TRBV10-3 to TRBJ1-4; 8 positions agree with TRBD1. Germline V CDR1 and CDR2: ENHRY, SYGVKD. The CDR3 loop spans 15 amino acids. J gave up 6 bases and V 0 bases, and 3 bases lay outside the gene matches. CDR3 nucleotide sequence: TGTGCCATCAGTGAGTCGGCAGGGGGCTATGAAAAACTGTTTTTT. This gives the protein CAISESAGGYEKLFF.

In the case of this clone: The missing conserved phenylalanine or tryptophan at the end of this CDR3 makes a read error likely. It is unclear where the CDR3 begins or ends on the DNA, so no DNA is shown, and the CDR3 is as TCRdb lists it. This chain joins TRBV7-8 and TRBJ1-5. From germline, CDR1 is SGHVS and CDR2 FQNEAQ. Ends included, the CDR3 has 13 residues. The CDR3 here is CASSLAPLAEAAI.

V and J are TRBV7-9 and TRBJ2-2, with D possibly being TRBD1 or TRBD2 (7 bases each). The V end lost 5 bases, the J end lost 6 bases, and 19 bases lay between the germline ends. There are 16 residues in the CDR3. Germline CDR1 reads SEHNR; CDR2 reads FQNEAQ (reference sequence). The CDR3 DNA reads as TGTGCCAGCAGCCACCAGGGGGGGAGTGTCTCCGGGGAGCTGTTTTTT. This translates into CASSHQGGSVSGELFF.

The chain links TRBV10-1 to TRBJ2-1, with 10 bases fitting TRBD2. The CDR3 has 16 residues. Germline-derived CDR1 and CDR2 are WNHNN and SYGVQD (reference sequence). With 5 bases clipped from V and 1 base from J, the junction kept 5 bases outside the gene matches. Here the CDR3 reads CASSPLAGASYNEQFF. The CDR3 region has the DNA TGCGCCAGCAGTCCCCTAGCGGGAGCATCCTACAATGAGCAGTTCTTC.

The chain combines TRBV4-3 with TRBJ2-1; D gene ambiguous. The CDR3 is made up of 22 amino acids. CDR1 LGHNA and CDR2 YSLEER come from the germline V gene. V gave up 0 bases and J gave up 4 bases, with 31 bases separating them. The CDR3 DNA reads TGCGCCAGCAGCCAAGATCGGTACCGGACCGGCAACCCACCTTCACATTACAATGAGCAGTTCTTC. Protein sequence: CASSQDRYRTGNPPSHYNEQFF.

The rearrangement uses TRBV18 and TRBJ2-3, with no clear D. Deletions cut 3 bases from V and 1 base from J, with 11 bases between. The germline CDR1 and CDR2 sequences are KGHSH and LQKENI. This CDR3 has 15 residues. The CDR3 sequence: CASSPVTRGTDTQYF. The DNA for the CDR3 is TGTGCCAGCTCACCGGTCACCCGGGGCACAGATACGCAGTATTTT.

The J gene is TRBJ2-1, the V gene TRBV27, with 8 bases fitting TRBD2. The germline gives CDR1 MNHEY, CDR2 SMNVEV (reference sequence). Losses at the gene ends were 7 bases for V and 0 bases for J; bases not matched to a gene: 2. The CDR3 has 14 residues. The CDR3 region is CASTGRASYNEQFF. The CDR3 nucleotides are TGTGCCAGCACCGGGAGGGCCTCCTACAATGAGCAGTTCTTC.

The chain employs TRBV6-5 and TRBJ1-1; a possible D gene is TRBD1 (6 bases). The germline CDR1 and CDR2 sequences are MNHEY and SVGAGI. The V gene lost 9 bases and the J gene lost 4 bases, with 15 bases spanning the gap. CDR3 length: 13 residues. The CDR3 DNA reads TGTGCCAGTTCGGCAGGGGATGCCACTGAAGCTTTCTTT. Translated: CASSAGDATEAFF.

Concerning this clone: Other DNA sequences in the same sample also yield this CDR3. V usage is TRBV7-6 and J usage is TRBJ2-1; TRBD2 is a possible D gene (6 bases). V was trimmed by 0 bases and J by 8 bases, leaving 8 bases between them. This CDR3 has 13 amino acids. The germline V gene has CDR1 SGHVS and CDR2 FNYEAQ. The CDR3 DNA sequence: TGTGCCAGCAGCTTAGCGGGAGGCGATGAGCAGTTCTTC. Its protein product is CASSLAGGDEQFF.

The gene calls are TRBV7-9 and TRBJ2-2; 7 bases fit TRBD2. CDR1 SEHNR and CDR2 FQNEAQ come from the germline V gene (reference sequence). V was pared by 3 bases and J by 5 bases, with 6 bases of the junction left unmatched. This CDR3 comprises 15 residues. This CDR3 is CASSFGRERTGELFF. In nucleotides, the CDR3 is TGTGCCAGCAGCTTCGGGCGGGAGCGGACCGGGGAGCTGTTTTTT.

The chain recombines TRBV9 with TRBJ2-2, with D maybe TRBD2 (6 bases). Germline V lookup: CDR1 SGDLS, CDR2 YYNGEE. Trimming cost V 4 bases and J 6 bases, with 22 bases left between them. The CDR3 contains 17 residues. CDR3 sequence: CASSTPLTGEESGELFF. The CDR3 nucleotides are TGTGCCAGCAGCACCCCTTTAACGGGAGAAGAGTCCGGGGAGCTGTTTTTT.